A selection of T cell receptor beta chains follows, all from one sample in a study of blood T cells in healthy people across ages. TCRdb processed the 5' RACE reads anew with MiXCR; each CDR3 protein has one entry. This table has about 1.8 million distinct CDR3 sequences, 49% appearing once. What was sequenced was blood. The source of these receptors is a woman aged 40 to 55 in good health. Each CDR3 is given with its conserved first and last residue. A D gene is named only where the DNA matches it firmly. Clone size, where shown, is once, few, many, or a class for clones that have expanded.

V	J	D	size	DNA	CDR3
TRBV5-5	TRBJ1-4	TRBD1	NA	TGTGCCAGCAGCTTGGGGACAGGGCCGGCCGTTGAAAAACTGTTTTTT	CASSLGTGPAVEKLFF
TRBV5-1	TRBJ2-7	NA	few	TGCGCCAGCAGCCCGGCGGGACTCAGTTTCGAGCAGTACTTC	CASSPAGLSFEQYF
TRBV20-1	TRBJ1-2	NA	NA	TGCAGTGCTAGTGAGGGGCGTGTGAGTGGCTACACCTTC	CSASEGRVSGYTF
TRBV12-3/TRBV12-4	TRBJ1-6	NA	NA	TGTGCCAGCAGGATGTGGGGTAGACCCCTCCACTTT	CASRMWGRPLHF
TRBV29-1	TRBJ2-2	NA	NA	TGCAGCGTGCGGGACGCCCGTCATCGCGGGGAGCTGTTTTTT	CSVRDARHRGELFF
TRBV12-3/TRBV12-4	TRBJ2-1	NA	NA	TGTGCCAGCAGTCCTTATGGGGGAGTCTCCTACAATGAGCAGTTCTTC	CASSPYGGVSYNEQFF
TRBV7-6	TRBJ2-3	TRBD2	NA	TGTGCCAGCAGCGTGACTAGCGGGGGGGGAACTAGCACAGATACGCAGTATTTT	CASSVTSGGGTSTDTQYF
TRBV7-9	TRBJ2-3	TRBD1	NA	TGTGCCAGCAGCTGGCCCGACAGGGGGCGACGACCAACAGATACGCAGTATTTT	CASSWPDRGRRPTDTQYF
TRBV5-6	TRBJ1-2	NA	NA	TGTGCCAGCAGCCGGGACGGAGGCAGGGGCTACACCTTC	CASSRDGGRGYTF
TRBV11-2	TRBJ2-3	NA	NA	TGTGCCAGCAGCTTAGTGGTGGAGCGGGTTACGCAGTATTTT	CASSLVVERVTQYF
TRBV4-2	TRBJ2-1	NA	few	TGTGCCAGCAGCCAAGATTTGGACAAGTACAATGAGCAGTTCTTC	CASSQDLDKYNEQFF
TRBV7-9	TRBJ1-4	TRBD1	NA	TGTGCCAGCGGCAGGGGGCAAACTAATGAAAAACTGTTTTTT	CASGRGQTNEKLFF
TRBV4-3	TRBJ2-7	NA	NA	TGCGCCAGCAGCCAAGGGGACGAGGGGAGCTACGAGCAGTACTTC	CASSQGDEGSYEQYF
TRBV6-4	TRBJ2-1	TRBD2	NA	TGTGCCAGCAGTGATGAGCGGGGGGGCTCCTGTGAGCAGTTCTTC	CASSDERGGSCEQFF
TRBV7-2	TRBJ2-7	TRBD2	NA	TGTGCCAGCAGCTTAGTCGGCGGGAGGCCCTACAATGAGCAGTACTTC	CASSLVGGRPYNEQYF
TRBV4-2	TRBJ2-5	NA	NA	TGTGCCAGCAGCCAAGATTTACTCACCAGAGAGACCCAGTACTTC	CASSQDLLTRETQYF
TRBV20-1	TRBJ2-7	NA	NA	TGCAGTGCTAGCCCGGTAAGCTCCTACAATGAGCAGTACTTC	CSASPVSSYNEQYF
TRBV5-1	TRBJ2-3	TRBD1	NA	TGCGCCAGCAGCCCGCAACCGCCAACAGGGGCTAGCACAGATGCGCAGTATTTT	CASSPQPPTGASTDAQYF
TRBV24-1	TRBJ2-7	NA	few	TGTGCCACCACCGCCAGCGCCTACGAGCAGTACTTC	CATTASAYEQYF
TRBV5-1	TRBJ1-2	TRBD1	NA	TGCGCCAGCAGCGGGGGACAGGGGGCGCGGGATGGCTACACCTTC	CASSGGQGARDGYTF
TRBV20-1	TRBJ2-7	TRBD2	NA	TGCAGTGCTAGTGGGGCTTTTGCGGGGGGGTCCAACGAGCAGTACTTC	CSASGAFAGGSNEQYF
TRBV29-1	TRBJ2-7	TRBD2	few	TGCAGCGTCGCGGGGGGCAATGAGCAGTACTTC	CSVAGGNEQYF
TRBV27	TRBJ2-1	TRBD2	NA	TGTGCCAGCACCATTGCGAACGGGGGGGCCTATGAGCAGTTCTTC	CASTIANGGAYEQFF
TRBV18	TRBJ2-2	TRBD2	NA	TGTGCCAGCTCGCAACAGCCGGGACTAGCGGCAACCGGGGAGCTGTTTTTT	CASSQQPGLAATGELFF
TRBV10-3	TRBJ1-6	NA	NA	TGTGCCATCACGGCACCCCTCCACTTT	CAITAPLHF